The clone carrying this TCR beta chain came up many times. Its antigen is not identified. This record belongs to a study of read filtering for tumor transcriptome and immune sequencing. Study overall: Among patients, approximately 17 were male and around 13 female, aged roughly 45 to 90 (mean about 66). Transcriptome libraries were built from DNase-treated RNA.

General study findings and limits: RNA-seq captured clonotypes less deeply and reliably than IR-seq. The CD138-negative fraction was mixed bone marrow immune cells, not pure T cells.

Germline V gene data show CDR1 as MNHEY and CDR2 as SVGAGI. This CDR3 has 15 amino acids. The V end was cut by 6 bases, the J end by 2 bases, with 17 bases between. From 400 to 450 ng of RNA, a library with molecular barcoded alpha/delta and beta/gamma adaptors was made. TCRdb redid the calling of the reads with MiXCR, one entry per CDR3 protein. The sample lists 30,000 to 45,000 distinct CDR3 sequences, approximately 14% occurring once. The V and J genes are TRBV6-5 and TRBJ2-7; perhaps TRBD1 as D (5 bases). The sequenced sample was a population of CD138-negative cells sorted from bone marrow. The receptor was isolated from a donor aged 40 or older with multiple myeloma. The CDR3 region is CASSPEYRSAYEQYF. The CDR3 DNA sequence: TGTGCCAGCAGCCCCGAATACAGGTCAGCCTACGAGCAGTACTTC.